Following are 8 T cell receptor beta chains from one sample sequenced in a study of blood T cell repertoires in COVID-19. The data were produced by immunoSEQ multiplex PCR, yet TCRdb's version contains in-frame clones alone and is incomplete. The profile covers approximately 60,000 clones, with approximately 80% appearing a single time and 3% to 4.5% taken by the ten largest. Material: peripheral blood. The receptors were sampled from a woman older than 75 with acute or convalescent COVID-19.

V gene TRBV6-1 combines with J gene TRBJ2-7; 8 bases are shared with TRBD2. With 0 bases clipped from V and 13 bases from J, the junction kept 5 bases outside the gene matches. The CDR3 has 12 amino acids. Looked up from germline, CDR1 is MNHNS and CDR2 is SASEGT. This CDR3 is CASSEAEAGEYF. CDR3 bases: TGTGCCAGCAGTGAAGCGGAAGCGGGAGAATACTTC.

The chain has TRBV7-9 and TRBJ1-2, with TRBD1 matching over 7 bases. The J segment lost 1 base and the V segment lost 5 bases, leaving 10 bases of the junction unmatched. The germline V gene has CDR1 SEHNR and CDR2 FQNEAQ (reference sequence). CDR3 size: 16 residues. CDR3 sequence reads: CASSADRSPINYGYTF. CDR3 sequence (DNA): TGTGCCAGCAGCGCGGACAGGAGTCCGATTAACTATGGCTACACCTTC.

The chain combines TRBV30 with TRBJ1-5, with 9 positions matching TRBD1. V shed 0 bases and J 7 bases; nucleotides not matched to a gene: 10. CDR1 and CDR2 (germline): GTSNPN, SVGIG (reference sequence). This CDR3 region has 16 residues. CDR3 DNA: TGTGCCTGGAGTGTACCCCCGGGACAGGGTGTACAGCCCCAGCATTTT. Translated: CAWSVPPGQGVQPQHF.

CDR3 DNA sequence: TGTGCCAGCAGGACTATGGGACAGGGGGTTAATGGCTACACCTTC. It specifies CASRTMGQGVNGYTF. The chain joins TRBV28 to TRBJ1-2; 11 bases map to TRBD1. This CDR3 comprises 15 residues. The germline gives CDR1 MDHEN, CDR2 SYDVKM. Losses at the gene ends were 6 bases for V and 6 bases for J; bases not matched to a gene: 9.

This rearrangement joins TRBV5-4 to TRBJ2-1; D is unclear. This CDR3 comprises 16 residues. Deletions cut 0 bases from V and 0 bases from J, with 10 bases between. Germline-derived CDR1 and CDR2 are SGHNT and YYREEE (reference sequence). The CDR3 nucleotides are TGTGCCAGCAGCTTGGGCTCTCCTAGCTCCTACAATGAGCAGTTCTTC. Protein product: CASSLGSPSSYNEQFF.

The CDR3 bases are TGTGCCAGTAGTCTGAGACTAGCTATAGAGAATGAGCAGTTCTTC. It specifies CASSLRLAIENEQFF. This chain joins TRBV19 and TRBJ2-1; the match to TRBD2 covers 7 bases. Losses at the gene ends were 5 bases for V and 7 bases for J; bases not matched to a gene: 11. This CDR3 is 15 amino acids long. Germline CDR1 is LNHDA and CDR2 is SQIVND (reference sequence).

This clone has more than one count but fewer than ten. The chain combines TRBV6-1 with TRBJ1-2; tentatively, D is TRBD1 (5 bases). Looked up from germline, CDR1 is MNHNS and CDR2 is SASEGT. The CDR3 spans 13 residues. The ends were cut back, 3 bases at V and 6 bases at J, with 11 bases in the middle. DNA for the CDR3: TGTGCCAGCAGTGAGTGGACAACGGATGGCTACACCTTC. Translated, it gives CASSEWTTDGYTF.

The chain couples TRBV19 to TRBJ1-1; TRBD1 matches 8 bases. Germline CDR1 is LNHDA and CDR2 is SQIVND (reference sequence). V lost 4 bases and J lost 0; bases outside the gene matches: 4. This CDR3 has 15 residues. The CDR3 nucleotides read TGTGCCAGTAGTACGGGACAGGCCCTGAACACTGAAGCTTTCTTT. It encodes CASSTGQALNTEAFF.